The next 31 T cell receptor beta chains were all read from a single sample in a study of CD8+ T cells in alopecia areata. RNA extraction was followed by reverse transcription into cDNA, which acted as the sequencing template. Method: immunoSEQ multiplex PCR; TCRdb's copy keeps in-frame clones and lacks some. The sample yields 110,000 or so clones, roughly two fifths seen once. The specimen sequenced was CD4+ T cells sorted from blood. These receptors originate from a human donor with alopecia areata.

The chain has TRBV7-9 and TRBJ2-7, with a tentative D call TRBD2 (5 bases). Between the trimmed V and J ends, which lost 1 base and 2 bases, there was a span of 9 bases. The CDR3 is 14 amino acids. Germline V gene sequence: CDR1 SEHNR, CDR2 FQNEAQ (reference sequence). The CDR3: CASSLDLAAYEQYF. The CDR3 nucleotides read TGTGCCAGCAGCTTAGATCTAGCCGCCTACGAGCAGTACTTC.

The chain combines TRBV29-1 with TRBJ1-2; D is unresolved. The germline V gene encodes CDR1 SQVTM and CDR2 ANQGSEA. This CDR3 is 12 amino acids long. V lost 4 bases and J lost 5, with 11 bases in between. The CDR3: CSVGRLLYGYTF. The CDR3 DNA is TGCAGCGTTGGCCGACTGCTTTATGGCTACACCTTC.

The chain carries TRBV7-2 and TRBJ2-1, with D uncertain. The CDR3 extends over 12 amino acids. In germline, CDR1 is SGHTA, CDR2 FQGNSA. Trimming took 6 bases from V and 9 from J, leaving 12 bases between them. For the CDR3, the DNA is TGTGCCAGCAGATGGTCCCAGAGTGAGCAGTTCTTC. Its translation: CASRWSQSEQFF.

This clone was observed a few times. This CDR3 is CASSYSGSWEQFF. CDR3 nucleotides: TGTGCCAGCAGTTACTCCGGCTCATGGGAGCAGTTCTTC. The chain links TRBV6-6 to TRBJ2-1; no reliable D call. V was pared by 0 bases and J by 10 bases, with 10 bases between. Germline CDR1 MNHNY, CDR2 SVGAGI (reference sequence). This CDR3 comprises 13 residues.

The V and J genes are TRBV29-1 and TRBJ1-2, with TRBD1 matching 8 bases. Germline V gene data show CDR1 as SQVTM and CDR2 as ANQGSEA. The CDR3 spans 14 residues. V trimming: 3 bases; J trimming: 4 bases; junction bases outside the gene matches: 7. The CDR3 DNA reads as TGCAGCGTTGATTACAGGGGGACCCCCTATGGCTACACCTTC. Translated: CSVDYRGTPYGYTF.

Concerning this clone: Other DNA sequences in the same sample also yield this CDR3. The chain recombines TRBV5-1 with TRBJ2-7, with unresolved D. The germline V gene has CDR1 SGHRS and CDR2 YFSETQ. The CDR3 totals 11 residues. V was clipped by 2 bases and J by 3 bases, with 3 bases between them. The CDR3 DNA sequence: TGCGCCAGCAGCTTAGGCTACGAGCAGTACTTC. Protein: CASSLGYEQYF. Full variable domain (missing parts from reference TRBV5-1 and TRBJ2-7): KAGVTQTPRYLIKTRGQQVTLSCSPISGHRSVSWYQQTPGQGLQFLFEYFSETQRNKGNFPGRFSGRQFSNSRSEMNVSTLELGDSALYLCASSLGYEQYFGPGTRLTVT.

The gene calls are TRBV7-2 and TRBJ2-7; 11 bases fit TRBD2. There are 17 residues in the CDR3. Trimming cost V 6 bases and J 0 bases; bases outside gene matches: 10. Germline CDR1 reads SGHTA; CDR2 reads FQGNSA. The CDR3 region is CASRRTSGWSSSYEQYF. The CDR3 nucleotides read TGTGCCAGCAGGCGGACTAGCGGGTGGAGCAGCTCCTACGAGCAGTACTTC.

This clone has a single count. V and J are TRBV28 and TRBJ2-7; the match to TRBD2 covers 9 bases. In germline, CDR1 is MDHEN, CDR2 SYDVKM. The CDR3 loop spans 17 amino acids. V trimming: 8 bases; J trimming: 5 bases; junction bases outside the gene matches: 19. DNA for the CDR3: TGTGCCAGCCCCCCGTATTATTTAGCGGGAGTCTTTGACGAGCAGTACTTC. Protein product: CASPPYYLAGVFDEQYF.

CDR3 loop: CSVVRLAGTNTQYF. In DNA, the CDR3 is TGCAGCGTTGTTCGACTAGCGGGGACAAATACGCAGTATTTT. J is TRBJ2-3 and V is TRBV29-1, with TRBD2 identical over 11 bases. Losses at the gene ends were 4 bases for V and 7 bases for J; bases not matched to a gene: 7. The germline CDR1 and CDR2 sequences are SQVTM and ANQGSEA. CDR3 length: 14 residues.

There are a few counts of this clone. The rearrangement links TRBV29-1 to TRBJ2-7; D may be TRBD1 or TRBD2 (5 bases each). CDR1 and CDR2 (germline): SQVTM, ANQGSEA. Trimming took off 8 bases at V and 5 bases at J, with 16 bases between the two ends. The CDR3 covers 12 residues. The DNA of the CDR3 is TGCAGCTCTGTATTTGGGGGTGACGAGCAGTACTTC. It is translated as CSSVFGGDEQYF.

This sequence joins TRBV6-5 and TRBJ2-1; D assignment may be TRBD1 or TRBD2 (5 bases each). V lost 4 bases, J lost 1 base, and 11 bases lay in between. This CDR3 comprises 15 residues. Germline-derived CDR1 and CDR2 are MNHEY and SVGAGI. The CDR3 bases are TGTGCCAGCAGTTTGGGGGTTGTATCCTACAATGAGCAGTTCTTC. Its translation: CASSLGVVSYNEQFF.

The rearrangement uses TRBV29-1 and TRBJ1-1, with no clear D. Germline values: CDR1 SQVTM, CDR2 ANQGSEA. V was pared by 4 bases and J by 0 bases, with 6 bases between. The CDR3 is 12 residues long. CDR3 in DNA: TGCAGCGTTGGAGAGGTGAACACTGAAGCTTTCTTT. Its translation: CSVGEVNTEAFF.

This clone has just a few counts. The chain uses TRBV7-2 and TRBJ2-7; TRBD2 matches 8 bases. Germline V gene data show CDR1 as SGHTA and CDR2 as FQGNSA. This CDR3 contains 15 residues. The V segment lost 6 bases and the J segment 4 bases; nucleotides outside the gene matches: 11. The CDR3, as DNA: TGTGCCAGCAGTGAGACCGGGACTAGTGTTTACGAGCAGTACTTC. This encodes CASSETGTSVYEQYF.

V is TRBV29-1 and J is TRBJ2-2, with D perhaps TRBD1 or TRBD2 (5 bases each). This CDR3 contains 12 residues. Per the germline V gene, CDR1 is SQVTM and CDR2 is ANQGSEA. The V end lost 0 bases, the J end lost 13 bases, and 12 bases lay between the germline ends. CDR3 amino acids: CSVEDPGTPLFF. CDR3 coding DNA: TGCAGCGTTGAAGATCCCGGGACGCCGCTGTTTTTT.

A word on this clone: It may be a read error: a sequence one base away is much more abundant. The CDR3 sequence: CASSLTHTGELFF. The CDR3 nucleotides read TGTGCCAGCAGCTTAACACACACCGGGGAGCTGTTTTTT. This chain uses TRBV7-8 with TRBJ2-2; D uncertain. The V and J ends lost 2 bases and 3 bases respectively, with 4 bases between them. Germline-derived CDR1 and CDR2 are SGHVS and FQNEAQ. The CDR3 sequence is 13 residues long.

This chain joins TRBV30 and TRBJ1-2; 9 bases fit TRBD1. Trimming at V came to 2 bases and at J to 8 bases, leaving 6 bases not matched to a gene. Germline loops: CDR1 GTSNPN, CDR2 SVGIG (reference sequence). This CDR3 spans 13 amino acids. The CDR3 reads CAWSYTGGDGYTF. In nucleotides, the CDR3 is TGTGCCTGGAGTTATACAGGGGGCGACGGCTACACCTTC.

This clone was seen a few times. The CDR3 sequence is CASSYSARGGRETQYF. In DNA form, the CDR3 reads TGTGCCAGCAGTTACTCGGCCAGAGGGGGCCGGGAGACCCAGTACTTC. V is TRBV6-6 and J is TRBJ2-5; 7 bases are shared with TRBD1. V trimming: 0 bases; J trimming: 5 bases; junction bases outside the gene matches: 9. Germline CDR1 and CDR2: MNHNY and SVGAGI (reference sequence). This CDR3 is built from 16 residues.

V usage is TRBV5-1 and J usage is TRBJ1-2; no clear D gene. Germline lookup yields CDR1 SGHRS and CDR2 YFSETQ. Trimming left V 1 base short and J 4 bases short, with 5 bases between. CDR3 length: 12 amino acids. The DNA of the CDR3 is TGCGCCAGCAGCTTGACCGGCTATGGCTACACCTTC. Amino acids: CASSLTGYGYTF.

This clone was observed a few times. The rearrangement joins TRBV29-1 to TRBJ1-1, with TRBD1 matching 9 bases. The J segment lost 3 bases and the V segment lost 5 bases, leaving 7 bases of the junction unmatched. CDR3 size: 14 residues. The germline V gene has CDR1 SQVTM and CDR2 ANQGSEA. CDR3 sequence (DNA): TGCAGCGTTTCAAAGGGACAGGGACACACTGAAGCTTTCTTT. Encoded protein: CSVSKGQGHTEAFF.

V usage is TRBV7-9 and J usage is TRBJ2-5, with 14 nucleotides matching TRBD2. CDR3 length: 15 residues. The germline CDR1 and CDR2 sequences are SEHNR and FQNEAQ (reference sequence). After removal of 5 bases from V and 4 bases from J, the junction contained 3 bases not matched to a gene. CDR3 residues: CASSLGLAGGETQYF. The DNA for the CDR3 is TGTGCCAGCAGCCTCGGACTAGCGGGGGGAGAGACCCAGTACTTC.

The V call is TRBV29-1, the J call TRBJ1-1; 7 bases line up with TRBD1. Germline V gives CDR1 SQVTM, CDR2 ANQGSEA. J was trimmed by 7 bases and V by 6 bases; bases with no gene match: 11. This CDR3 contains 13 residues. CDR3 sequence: CSVDRQGGSEAFF. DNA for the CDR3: TGCAGCGTCGATAGACAGGGTGGCAGTGAAGCTTTCTTT.

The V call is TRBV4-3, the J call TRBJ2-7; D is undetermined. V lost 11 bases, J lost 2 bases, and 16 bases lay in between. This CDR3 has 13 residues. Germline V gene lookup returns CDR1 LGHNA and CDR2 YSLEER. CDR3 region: CAGNYRSTYEQYF. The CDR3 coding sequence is TGCGCCGGGAACTACCGTTCCACCTACGAGCAGTACTTC.

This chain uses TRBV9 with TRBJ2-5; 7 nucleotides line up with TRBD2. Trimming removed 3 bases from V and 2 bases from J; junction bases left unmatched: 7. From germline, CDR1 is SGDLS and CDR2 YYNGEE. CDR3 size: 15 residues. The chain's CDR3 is CASSGGTTAQETQYF. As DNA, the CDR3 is TGTGCCAGCAGCGGCGGGACTACGGCACAAGAGACCCAGTACTTC.

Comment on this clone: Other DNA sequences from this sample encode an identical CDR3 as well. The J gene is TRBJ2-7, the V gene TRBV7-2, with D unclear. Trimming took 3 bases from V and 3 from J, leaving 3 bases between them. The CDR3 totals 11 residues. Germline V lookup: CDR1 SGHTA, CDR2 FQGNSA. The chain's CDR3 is CASSFSYEQYF. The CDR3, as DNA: TGTGCCAGCAGCTTTAGCTACGAGCAGTACTTC.

CDR3 DNA sequence: TGTGCCAGTACCCATCTAGCGGGAGGCACAGATACGCAGTATTTT. Its translation is CASTHLAGGTDTQYF. The rearrangement links TRBV19 to TRBJ2-3; 10 bases align to TRBD2. The length of the CDR3 is 15 residues. The V gene's germline CDR1 is LNHDA and CDR2 SQIVND (reference sequence). With V trimmed by 7 bases and J by 1 base, 5 bases remained unmatched.

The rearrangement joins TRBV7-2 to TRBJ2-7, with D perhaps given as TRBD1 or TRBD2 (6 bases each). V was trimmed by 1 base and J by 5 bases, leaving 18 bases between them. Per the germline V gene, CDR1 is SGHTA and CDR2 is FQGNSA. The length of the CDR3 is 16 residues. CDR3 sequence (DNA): TGTGCCAGCAGCTTAGGGCTAGGACGGAGGGACAACGAGCAGTACTTC. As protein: CASSLGLGRRDNEQYF.

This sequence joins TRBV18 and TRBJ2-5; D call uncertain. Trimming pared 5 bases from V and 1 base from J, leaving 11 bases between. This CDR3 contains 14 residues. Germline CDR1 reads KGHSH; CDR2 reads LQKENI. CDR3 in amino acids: CASSSARPQETQYF. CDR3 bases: TGTGCCAGCTCATCCGCTAGGCCCCAAGAGACCCAGTACTTC.

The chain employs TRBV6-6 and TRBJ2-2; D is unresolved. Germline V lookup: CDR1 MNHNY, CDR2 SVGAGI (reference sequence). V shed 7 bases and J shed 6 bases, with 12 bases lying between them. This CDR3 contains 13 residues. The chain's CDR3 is CASTPVGSGELFF. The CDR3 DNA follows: TGTGCCAGCACCCCCGTGGGCTCCGGGGAGCTGTTTTTT.

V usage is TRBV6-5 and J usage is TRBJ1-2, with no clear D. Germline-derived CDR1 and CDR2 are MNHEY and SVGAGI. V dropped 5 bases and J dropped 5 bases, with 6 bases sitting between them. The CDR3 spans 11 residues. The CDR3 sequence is CASSGQYGYTF. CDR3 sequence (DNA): TGTGCCAGCAGTGGTCAGTATGGCTACACCTTC.

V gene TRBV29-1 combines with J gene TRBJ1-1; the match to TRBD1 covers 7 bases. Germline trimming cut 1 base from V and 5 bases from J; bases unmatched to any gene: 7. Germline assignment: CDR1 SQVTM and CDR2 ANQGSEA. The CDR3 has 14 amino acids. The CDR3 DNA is TGCAGCGTTGAAGTCAGACAGGGAGGGACTGAAGCTTTCTTT. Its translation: CSVEVRQGGTEAFF.

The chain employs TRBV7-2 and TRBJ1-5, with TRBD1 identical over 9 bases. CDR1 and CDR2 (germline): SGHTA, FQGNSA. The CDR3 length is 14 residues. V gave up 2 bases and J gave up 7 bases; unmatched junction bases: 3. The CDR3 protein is CASSLTGGGQPQHF. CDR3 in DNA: TGTGCCAGCAGCTTAACAGGGGGCGGACAGCCCCAGCATTTT.